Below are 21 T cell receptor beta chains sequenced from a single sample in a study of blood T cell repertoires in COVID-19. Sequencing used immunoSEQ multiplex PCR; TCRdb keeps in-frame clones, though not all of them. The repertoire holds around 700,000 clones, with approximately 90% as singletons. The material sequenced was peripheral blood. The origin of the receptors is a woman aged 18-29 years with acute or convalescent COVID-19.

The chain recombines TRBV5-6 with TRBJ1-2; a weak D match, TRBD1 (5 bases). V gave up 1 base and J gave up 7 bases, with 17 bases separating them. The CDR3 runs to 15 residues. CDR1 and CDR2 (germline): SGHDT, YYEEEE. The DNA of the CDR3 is TGTGCCAGCAGCTTGAGAGGCAGGGTAATAGGTGGCTACACCTTC. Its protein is CASSLRGRVIGGYTF.

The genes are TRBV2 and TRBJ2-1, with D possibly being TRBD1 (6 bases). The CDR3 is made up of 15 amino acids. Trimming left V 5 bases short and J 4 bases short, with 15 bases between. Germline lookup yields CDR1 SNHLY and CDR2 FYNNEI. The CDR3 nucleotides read TGTGCCAGCAGTATCGGGACATTTTCTTACAATGAGCAGTTCTTC. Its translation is CASSIGTFSYNEQFF.

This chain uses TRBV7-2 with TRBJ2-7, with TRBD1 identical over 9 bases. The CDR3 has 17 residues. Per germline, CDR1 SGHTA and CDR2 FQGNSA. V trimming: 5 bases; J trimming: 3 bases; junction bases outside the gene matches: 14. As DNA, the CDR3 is TGTGCCAGCAGCCCCGGAGCCTCGAGACAGGGGGTCTACGAGCAGTACTTC. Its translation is CASSPGASRQGVYEQYF.

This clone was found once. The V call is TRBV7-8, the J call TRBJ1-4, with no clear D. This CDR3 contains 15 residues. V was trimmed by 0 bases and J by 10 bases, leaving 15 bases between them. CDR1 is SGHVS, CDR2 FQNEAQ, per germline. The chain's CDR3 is CASSLALAMAGKLFF. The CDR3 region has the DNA TGTGCCAGCAGCTTAGCCCTCGCGATGGCAGGAAAACTGTTTTTT.

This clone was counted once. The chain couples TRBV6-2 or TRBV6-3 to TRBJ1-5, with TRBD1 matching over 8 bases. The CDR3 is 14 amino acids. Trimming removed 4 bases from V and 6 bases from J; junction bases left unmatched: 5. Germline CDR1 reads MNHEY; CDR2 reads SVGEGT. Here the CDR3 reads CASSSGGSGQPQHF. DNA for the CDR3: TGTGCCAGCAGTTCAGGGGGCTCGGGTCAGCCCCAGCATTTT.

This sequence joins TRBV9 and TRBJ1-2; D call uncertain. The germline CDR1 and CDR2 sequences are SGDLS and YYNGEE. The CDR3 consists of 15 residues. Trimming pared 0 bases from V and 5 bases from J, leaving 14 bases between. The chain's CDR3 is CASSVGAAPRYGYTF. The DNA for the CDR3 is TGTGCCAGCAGCGTAGGGGCAGCCCCCAGGTATGGCTACACCTTC.

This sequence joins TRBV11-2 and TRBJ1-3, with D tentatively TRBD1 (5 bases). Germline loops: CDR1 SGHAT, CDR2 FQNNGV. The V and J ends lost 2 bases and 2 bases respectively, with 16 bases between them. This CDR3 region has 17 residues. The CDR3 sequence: CASSLSPRGGAGNTIYF. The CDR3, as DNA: TGTGCCAGCAGCTTAAGTCCCCGTGGGGGGGCTGGAAACACCATATATTTT.

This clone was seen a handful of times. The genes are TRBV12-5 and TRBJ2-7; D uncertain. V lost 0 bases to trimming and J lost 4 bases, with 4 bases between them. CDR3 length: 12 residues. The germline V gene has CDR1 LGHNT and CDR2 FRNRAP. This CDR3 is CASGLVTYEQYF. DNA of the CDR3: TGTGCTAGTGGTTTGGTAACTTACGAGCAGTACTTC.

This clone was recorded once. CDR3 nucleotides: TGTGCCAGCAGCGCGACTGGGGGACAGGGGGCCCACGAGCAGTACTTC. It translates to CASSATGGQGAHEQYF. The chain is built from TRBV5-4 and TRBJ2-7; 12 bases align to TRBD1. The CDR3 consists of 16 residues. The V gene end was trimmed by 4 bases and the J gene end by 5 bases; junction bases not matched to a gene: 10. Germline V gene sequence: CDR1 SGHNT, CDR2 YYREEE (reference sequence).

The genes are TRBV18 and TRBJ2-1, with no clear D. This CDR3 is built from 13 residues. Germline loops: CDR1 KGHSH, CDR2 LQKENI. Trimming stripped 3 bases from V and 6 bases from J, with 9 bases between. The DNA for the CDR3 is TGTGCCAGCTCACCGGGCTCGGTCAATGAGCAGTTCTTC. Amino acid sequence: CASSPGSVNEQFF.

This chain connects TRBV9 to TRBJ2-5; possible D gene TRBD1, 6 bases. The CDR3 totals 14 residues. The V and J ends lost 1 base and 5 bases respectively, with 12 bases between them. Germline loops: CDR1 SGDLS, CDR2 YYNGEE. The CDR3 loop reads CASSVRAGDETQYF. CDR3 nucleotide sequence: TGTGCCAGCAGCGTAAGAGCAGGGGACGAGACCCAGTACTTC. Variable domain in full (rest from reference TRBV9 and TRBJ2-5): DSGVTQTPKHLITATGQRVTLRCSPRSGDLSVYWYQQSLDQGLQFLIQYYNGEERAKGNILERFSAQQFPDLHSELNLSSLELGDSALYFCASSVRAGDETQYFGPGTRLLVL.

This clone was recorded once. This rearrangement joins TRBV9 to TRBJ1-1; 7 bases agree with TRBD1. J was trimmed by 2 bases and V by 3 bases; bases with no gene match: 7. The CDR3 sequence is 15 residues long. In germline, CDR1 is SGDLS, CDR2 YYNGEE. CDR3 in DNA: TGTGCCAGCAGCGCCGAGACAGGGCCTAACACTGAAGCTTTCTTT. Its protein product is CASSAETGPNTEAFF.

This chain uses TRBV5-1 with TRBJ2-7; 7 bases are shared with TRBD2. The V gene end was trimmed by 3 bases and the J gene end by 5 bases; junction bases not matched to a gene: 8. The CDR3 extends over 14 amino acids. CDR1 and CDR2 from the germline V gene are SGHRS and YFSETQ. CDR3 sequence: CASSSSGEAHEQYF. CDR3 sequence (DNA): TGCGCCAGCAGCTCAAGCGGGGAGGCCCACGAGCAGTACTTC.

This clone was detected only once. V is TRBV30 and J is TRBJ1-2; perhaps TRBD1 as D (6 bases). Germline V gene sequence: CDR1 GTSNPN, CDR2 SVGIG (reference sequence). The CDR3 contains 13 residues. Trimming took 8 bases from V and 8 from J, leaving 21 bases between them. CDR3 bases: TGTGCCCGAGGATATTGGGGGACACTAGGCTACACCTTC. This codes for CARGYWGTLGYTF.

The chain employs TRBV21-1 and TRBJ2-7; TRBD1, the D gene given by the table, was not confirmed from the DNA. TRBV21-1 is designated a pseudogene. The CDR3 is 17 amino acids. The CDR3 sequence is CASSKGKKTRGKWEQYF. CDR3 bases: TGTGCCAGCAGCAAGGGGAAAAAAACTAGGGGGAAATGGGAGCAGTACTTC.

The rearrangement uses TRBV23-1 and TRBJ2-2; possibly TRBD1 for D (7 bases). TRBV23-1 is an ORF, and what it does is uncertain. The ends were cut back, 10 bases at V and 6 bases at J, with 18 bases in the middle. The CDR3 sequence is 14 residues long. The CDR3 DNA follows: TGCGCCATTAACTTCACAGGGGAGGCCGGGGAGCTGTTTTTT. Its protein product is CAINFTGEAGELFF.

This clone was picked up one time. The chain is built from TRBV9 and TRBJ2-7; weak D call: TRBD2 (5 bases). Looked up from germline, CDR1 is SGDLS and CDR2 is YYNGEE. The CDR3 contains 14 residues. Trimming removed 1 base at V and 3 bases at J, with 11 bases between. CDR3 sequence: CASSVKDGDYEQYF. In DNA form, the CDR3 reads TGTGCCAGCAGCGTAAAGGACGGGGACTACGAGCAGTACTTC.

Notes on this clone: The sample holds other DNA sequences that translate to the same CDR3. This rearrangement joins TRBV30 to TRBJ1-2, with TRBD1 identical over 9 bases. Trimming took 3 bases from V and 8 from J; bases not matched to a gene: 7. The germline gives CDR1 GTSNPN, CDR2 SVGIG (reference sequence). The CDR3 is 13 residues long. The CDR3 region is CAWSPGQGYGYTF. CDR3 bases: TGTGCCTGGAGCCCGGGACAGGGCTACGGCTACACCTTC.

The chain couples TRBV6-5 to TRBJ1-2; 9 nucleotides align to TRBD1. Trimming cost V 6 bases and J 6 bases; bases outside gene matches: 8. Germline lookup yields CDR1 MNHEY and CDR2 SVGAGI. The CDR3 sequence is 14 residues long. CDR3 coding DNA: TGTGCCAGCAGGGGACAGGGAGGTTGGAATGGCTACACCTTC. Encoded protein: CASRGQGGWNGYTF.

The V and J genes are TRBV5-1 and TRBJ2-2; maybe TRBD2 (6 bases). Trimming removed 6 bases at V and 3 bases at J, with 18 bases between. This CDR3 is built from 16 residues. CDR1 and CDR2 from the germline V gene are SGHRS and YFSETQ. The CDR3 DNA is TGCGCCAGCACCCGGTCCCGGGACTCTTACACCGGGGAGCTGTTTTTT. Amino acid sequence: CASTRSRDSYTGELFF.

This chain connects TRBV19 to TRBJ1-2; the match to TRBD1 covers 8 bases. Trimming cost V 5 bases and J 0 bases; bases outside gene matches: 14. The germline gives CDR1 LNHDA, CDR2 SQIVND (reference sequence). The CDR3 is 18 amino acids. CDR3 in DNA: TGTGCCAGTAGTGCCTGGGAGGGACAGGCTAATACTAACTATGGCTACACCTTC. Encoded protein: CASSAWEGQANTNYGYTF.